This note documents a single T cell receptor beta chain sequence. Sequencing was performed with immunoSEQ multiplex PCR; in TCRdb, only in-frame clones are kept and a portion is missing. The repertoire holds about 84,000 clones, approximately 93% seen once, with more than 9.5% in the top ten. These data are taken from a study of OX40 agonist ivuxolimab in advanced cancers. Overall study context: Allowance was made for prior anti-PD-1, anti-PD-L1 or anti-CTLA-4 therapy, and around 41% had some.

CDR1 is SQVTM and CDR2 is ANQGSEA in the germline V gene. The CDR3 is 15 residues long. V shed 2 bases and J 5 bases; nucleotides not matched to a gene: 6. This chain joins TRBV29-1 and TRBJ2-7; TRBD2 agrees at 13 bases. Here the sequenced sample was CD4+ or CD8+ T cells sorted from blood, taken in a trial of the OX40 agonist ivuxolimab. This clonotype was sampled from an adult with an advanced solid tumor such as melanoma, head and neck, liver or kidney cancer. The CDR3 loop reads CSVEKGLAGSNEQYF. For the CDR3, the DNA is TGCAGCGTTGAAAAGGGACTAGCGGGAAGCAACGAGCAGTACTTC.